The T cell receptor (beta chain) described here comes from a study of radiation and T cells in renal cell carcinoma. V was clipped by 0 bases and J by 1 base, with 10 bases between them. The CDR3 covers 17 residues. Germline V CDR1 and CDR2: LNHNV, YYDKDF (reference sequence). Indicated time point: blood 2 weeks post-SBRT. Stated treatment: 15 Gy SBRT to primary tumor, nephrectomy 4 weeks later. Assay used: immunoSEQ multiplex PCR; TCRdb lists only in-frame clones, some missing. The repertoire holds about 150,000 clones, about nine tenths seen once, with 13% in the top ten. The rearrangement uses TRBV15 and TRBJ2-6, with D hard to call. Here the sequenced sample was blood, taken from a patient whose treatment included radiotherapy and nephrectomy. This clonotype was obtained from a woman in her forties or fifties with renal cell carcinoma. CDR3 loop: CATSRESLRSGANVLTF. The CDR3 bases are TGTGCCACCAGCAGAGAGAGCTTACGTTCTGGGGCCAACGTCCTGACTTTC.